These T cell receptor beta chains were read from a single sample in a study of CD4+ T cells in melanoma. TCRdb's table, derived via immunoSEQ multiplex PCR, lists solely in-frame clones and lacks some. Of about 55,000 clones detected, approximately 74% appear once; the ten largest clones hold approximately 4.6%. The specimen was tumor tissue. The receptors were gathered from a human donor with melanoma. CDR3s include the opening cysteine and the closing phenylalanine or tryptophan. A D gene is named only where the DNA matches it firmly. Where a row states a size, it is once, few, many or the class of an expanded clone; other rows omit it.

>-|-|TRBJ2-7|TRBV13
CASSYKQGEQYF
TGTGCCAGCAGCTATAAACAGGGCGAGCAGTACTTC
>-|-|TRBJ2-1|TRBV27
CASSLSGDYNEQFF
TGTGCCAGCAGTTTATCGGGGGACTACAATGAGCAGTTCTTC
>-|TRBD1|TRBJ1-6|TRBV11-3
CASSHSGTGTSPLHF
TGTGCCAGCAGCCATTCCGGGACAGGGACGTCACCCCTCCACTTT
>-|-|TRBJ1-5|TRBV6-5
CASRISGWGNQPQHF
TGTGCCAGCAGAATTTCAGGTTGGGGTAATCAGCCCCAGCATTTT
>few|-|TRBJ1-2|TRBV7-9
CASSSAENYGYTF
TGTGCCAGCAGCTCCGCAGAAAACTATGGCTACACCTTC
>-|TRBD2|TRBJ2-2|TRBV11-2
CASSLRLAGANTGELFF
TGTGCCAGCAGCTTACGACTAGCGGGGGCGAACACCGGGGAGCTGTTTTTT
>once|TRBD2|TRBJ2-3|TRBV7-3
CASRRAAGLEKYF
TGTGCCAGCAGGCGGGCTGCGGGACTAGAGAAGTATTTT
>-|-|TRBJ1-1|TRBV7-8
CASSPGQAEVKAFF
TGTGCCAGCAGCCCCGGGCAGGCCGAGGTAAAAGCTTTCTTT
>-|TRBD1|TRBJ2-7|TRBV28
CASTPGQGVGEQYF
TGTGCCAGCACCCCTGGGCAGGGGGTGGGGGAGCAGTACTTC
>-|TRBD2|TRBJ2-7|TRBV9
CASSVLAESYEQYF
TGTGCCAGCAGCGTACTAGCGGAGTCCTACGAGCAGTACTTC
>-|-|TRBJ1-4|TRBV18
CASSPLQANEKLFF
TGTGCCAGCTCACCACTACAGGCAAATGAAAAACTGTTTTTT
>-|TRBD1|TRBJ1-1|TRBV30
CAWSQGASAFF
TGTGCCTGGAGCCAGGGGGCCTCGGCTTTCTTT
>-|TRBD1|TRBJ2-1|TRBV9
CASSPTGGNYNEQFF
TGTGCCAGCAGCCCGACAGGGGGCAACTACAATGAGCAGTTCTTC
>-|-|TRBJ2-5|TRBV6-5
CASRPTVYQETQYF
TGTGCCAGCAGACCTACAGTCTACCAAGAGACCCAGTACTTC
>-|-|TRBJ2-1|TRBV11-3
CASSLRWHRENEQFF
TGTGCCAGCAGTTTAAGGTGGCACAGGGAGAATGAGCAGTTCTTC
>-|TRBD1|TRBJ1-4|TRBV9
CASSPLPGQSNEKLFF
TGTGCCAGCAGCCCCCTCCCGGGACAGAGTAATGAAAAACTGTTTTTT
>-|-|TRBJ1-2|TRBV2
CASKGLNYGYTF
TGTGCCAGCAAGGGCCTTAACTATGGCTACACCTTC
>-|TRBD1|TRBJ2-5|TRBV18
CASSPRQGQETQYF
TGTGCCAGCTCACCTAGACAGGGGCAAGAGACCCAGTACTTC
>-|-|TRBJ2-5|TRBV7-9
CASSLSSSPETQYF
TGTGCCAGCAGCTTATCCTCTAGCCCGGAGACCCAGTACTTC
>-|-|TRBJ2-7|TRBV6-5
CASTSRIHEQYF
TGTGCCAGCACCTCGAGGATCCACGAGCAGTACTTC
>-|-|TRBJ1-3|TRBV10-2
CASSESRAAGNTIYF
TGCGCCAGCAGTGAGTCCAGGGCAGCTGGAAACACCATATATTTT
>few|-|TRBJ1-1|TRBV11-2
CASSHEDSYTEAFF
TGTGCCAGCAGCCACGAGGACAGCTACACTGAAGCTTTCTTT
>-|-|TRBJ2-5|TRBV19
CASSVAALQETQYF
TGTGCCAGTAGTGTAGCCGCCCTCCAAGAGACCCAGTACTTC
>-|-|TRBJ1-2|TRBV6-1
CASSDHDRSSYGYTF
TGTGCCAGCAGTGACCATGACAGGTCTTCCTATGGCTACACCTTC
>-|-|TRBJ1-1|TRBV7-9
CASSLGANTEAFF
TGTGCCAGCAGCTTGGGAGCGAACACTGAAGCTTTCTTT
>-|-|TRBJ1-2|TRBV4-3
CASSQDAGNSGGYTF
TGCGCCAGCAGCCAAGACGCAGGGAACTCAGGTGGCTACACCTTC
>-|TRBD1|TRBJ1-1|TRBV5-5
CASSKQGRDTEAFF
TGTGCCAGCAGCAAACAGGGGCGGGACACTGAAGCTTTCTTT
>once|-|TRBJ2-1|TRBV9
CASSVATGYYEQFF
TGTGCCAGCAGCGTAGCTACAGGGTACTATGAGCAGTTCTTC
>-|TRBD2|TRBJ2-1|TRBV14
CASSIGTSGGIDEQFF
TGTGCCAGCAGCATCGGGACTAGCGGGGGGATCGATGAGCAGTTCTTC
>once|-|TRBJ1-1|TRBV11-2
CASSQGLGLMNTEAFF
TGTGCCAGCAGCCAAGGTCTGGGGCTTATGAACACTGAAGCTTTCTTT
>-|-|TRBJ2-3|TRBV9
CASSGPTTDTQYF
TGTGCCAGCAGCGGACCTACCACAGATACGCAGTATTTT
>-|-|TRBJ2-3|TRBV18
CASSPPVISTDTQYF
TGTGCCAGCTCACCACCCGTCATCAGCACAGATACGCAGTATTTT
>-|TRBD1|TRBJ1-2|TRBV9
CASSYNDRDGYTF
TGTGCCAGCAGCTACAATGACAGGGACGGCTACACCTTC
>-|-|TRBJ1-1|TRBV15
CATSRPPNRGSSNTEAFF
TGTGCCACCAGCAGGCCCCCGAATAGGGGTAGTTCGAACACTGAAGCTTTCTTT
>-|TRBD2|TRBJ2-5|TRBV5-5
CASSLYLAGDYQETQYF
TGTGCCAGCAGCTTATACTTAGCGGGGGATTATCAAGAGACCCAGTACTTC
>-|-|TRBJ1-1|TRBV5-1
CASSLASGITEAFF
TGCGCCAGCAGCTTGGCTTCGGGGATAACTGAAGCTTTCTTT
>many|-|TRBJ2-7|TRBV30
CAWQKPGTNYEQYF
TGTGCCTGGCAAAAACCCGGGACAAACTACGAGCAGTACTTC
>many|TRBD1|TRBJ2-7|TRBV5-1
CASSSGTGGYEQYF
TGCGCCAGCAGCTCCGGGACAGGGGGGTACGAGCAGTACTTC
>-|-|TRBJ2-6|TRBV27
CASSLKGRQSGISGANVLTF
TGTGCCAGCAGTTTAAAAGGCAGACAATCGGGTATCTCTGGGGCCAACGTCCTGACTTTC
>-|TRBD2|TRBJ2-7|TRBV2
CASSELLAGGPHEQYF
TGTGCCAGCAGTGAACTTCTAGCGGGGGGGCCCCACGAGCAGTACTTC